This is a list of T cell receptor beta chains from one sample in a study of naive and memory T cell subsets. TCRdb fed the UMI-ligation and nested PCR reads into MiXCR, producing one record per CDR3 protein. This repertoire shows 25,000 to 30,000 distinct CDR3 sequences, about 10% found once; its top ten account for over 15%. Sequencing was carried out using effector memory CD4+ T cells from blood. These TCRs come from a human donor in good health. Both conserved end residues are part of each CDR3. A D gene is named only where the DNA matches it firmly. Not all rows give a size; the values are once, few, many and, for expanded clones, a class.

d_call: .; v_call: TRBV28; j_call: TRBJ2-3; clone_size: many; cdr3_nt: TGTGCCAGCAGTTACCCCGTCGCTCCAGGAGAGTCTAGGCGTACGCAGTATTTT; cdr3_aa: CASSYPVAPGESRRTQYF
d_call: .; v_call: TRBV7-8; j_call: TRBJ1-2; clone_size: .; cdr3_nt: TGTGCCAGCAGCTTAATTCAGGTCTATGGCTACACCTTC; cdr3_aa: CASSLIQVYGYTF
d_call: .; v_call: TRBV5-5; j_call: TRBJ2-7; clone_size: .; cdr3_nt: TGTGCCAGCAGCTTCTCCCTAACAGGGAGCTACGAGCAGTACTTC; cdr3_aa: CASSFSLTGSYEQYF
d_call: .; v_call: TRBV9; j_call: TRBJ2-7; clone_size: many; cdr3_nt: TGTGCCAGCAGCGCCCAGAGTGCCTACGAGCAGTACTTC; cdr3_aa: CASSAQSAYEQYF
d_call: .; v_call: TRBV29-1; j_call: TRBJ2-3; clone_size: medium-sized; cdr3_nt: TGCAGCGCCCTAACAGGGATAGGAGGCACAGATACGCAGTATTTT; cdr3_aa: CSALTGIGGTDTQYF
d_call: .; v_call: TRBV4-2; j_call: TRBJ2-7; clone_size: .; cdr3_nt: TGTGCCAGCAGCCAAGAGTCGCGGGGACGGAGCGAGCAGTACTTC; cdr3_aa: CASSQESRGRSEQYF
d_call: .; v_call: TRBV14; j_call: TRBJ1-1; clone_size: .; cdr3_nt: TGTGCCAGCAGCCACGATTTTGGTCCGAACACTGAAGCTTTCTTT; cdr3_aa: CASSHDFGPNTEAFF
d_call: .; v_call: TRBV7-2; j_call: TRBJ2-1; clone_size: few; cdr3_nt: TGTGCCAGCAGCCCGTCTCGTGGATCCTACAATGAGCAGTTCTTC; cdr3_aa: CASSPSRGSYNEQFF
d_call: .; v_call: TRBV20-1; j_call: TRBJ2-1; clone_size: many; cdr3_nt: TGCAGTGCTAGGCCTTCCGGGACTCGAAGGGGTGGTGAGCAGTTCTTC; cdr3_aa: CSARPSGTRRGGEQFF
d_call: .; v_call: TRBV5-1; j_call: TRBJ2-3; clone_size: many; cdr3_nt: TGCGCCAGCAGCCGGTGGGGGCCCACAGATACGCAGTATTTT; cdr3_aa: CASSRWGPTDTQYF
d_call: .; v_call: TRBV28; j_call: TRBJ2-1; clone_size: few; cdr3_nt: TGTGCCACCCGTGGTGGGGGCAACTACAATGAGCAGTTCTTC; cdr3_aa: CATRGGGNYNEQFF
d_call: .; v_call: TRBV28; j_call: TRBJ2-7; clone_size: .; cdr3_nt: TGTGCCAGCAGTTTGATCGGCTACGAGCAGTACTTC; cdr3_aa: CASSLIGYEQYF
d_call: TRBD2; v_call: TRBV7-3; j_call: TRBJ2-5; clone_size: medium-sized; cdr3_nt: TGTGCCAGCAGCTTTAGGGAGGGAGAGACCCAGTACTTC; cdr3_aa: CASSFREGETQYF
d_call: .; v_call: TRBV5-5; j_call: TRBJ2-5; clone_size: few; cdr3_nt: TGTGCCAGCAGCCTGGCATTAGCCTTTCAAGAGACCCAGTACTTC; cdr3_aa: CASSLALAFQETQYF
d_call: TRBD2; v_call: TRBV7-2; j_call: TRBJ2-5; clone_size: .; cdr3_nt: TGTGCCAGTACGACTAGCGGGAGACGGGAGACCCAGTACTTC; cdr3_aa: CASTTSGRRETQYF
d_call: .; v_call: TRBV5-6; j_call: TRBJ2-3; clone_size: .; cdr3_nt: TGTGACAGCAGCCGGGGAGATACGCAGTATTTT; cdr3_aa: CDSSRGDTQYF
d_call: .; v_call: TRBV25-1; j_call: TRBJ2-5; clone_size: .; cdr3_nt: TGTGCCAGCAGTGATAGGGGACGCGTCCAAGAGACCCAGTACTTC; cdr3_aa: CASSDRGRVQETQYF
d_call: .; v_call: TRBV28; j_call: TRBJ1-1; clone_size: many; cdr3_nt: TGTGCCAGCAGTCGTCCCGGGACGGGTAACACTGAAGCTTTCTTT; cdr3_aa: CASSRPGTGNTEAFF
d_call: .; v_call: TRBV7-8; j_call: TRBJ1-4; clone_size: many; cdr3_nt: TGTGCCAGCAGACCCCGGGGAGCAACTAATGAAAAACTGTTTTTT; cdr3_aa: CASRPRGATNEKLFF
d_call: .; v_call: TRBV29-1; j_call: TRBJ1-1; clone_size: many; cdr3_nt: TGCAGCTCAAGACCCGGGCTCAACACTGAAGCTTTCTTT; cdr3_aa: CSSRPGLNTEAFF
d_call: .; v_call: TRBV24-1; j_call: TRBJ1-2; clone_size: .; cdr3_nt: TGTGCCACCAGTGACCTAGGCTATGGCTACACCTTC; cdr3_aa: CATSDLGYGYTF
d_call: .; v_call: TRBV6-1; j_call: TRBJ2-4; clone_size: .; cdr3_nt: TGTGCCAGCAGTGGGGGGGGACAACTAAACATTCAGTACTTC; cdr3_aa: CASSGGGQLNIQYF
d_call: .; v_call: TRBV2; j_call: TRBJ1-3; clone_size: few; cdr3_nt: TGTGCCAGCAGCACAGGGTTTGGAAACACCATATATTTT; cdr3_aa: CASSTGFGNTIYF
d_call: TRBD1; v_call: TRBV6-2/TRBV6-3; j_call: TRBJ1-1; clone_size: few; cdr3_nt: TGTGCCAGCAGCAACCCCGGACAGGCTCACACTGAAGCTTTCTTT; cdr3_aa: CASSNPGQAHTEAFF
d_call: .; v_call: TRBV20-1; j_call: TRBJ2-1; clone_size: many; cdr3_nt: TGCAGTGCTGGCCGGAGAACCCTCGGCAGTGATGAGCAGTTCTTC; cdr3_aa: CSAGRRTLGSDEQFF
d_call: .; v_call: TRBV10-3; j_call: TRBJ2-1; clone_size: medium-sized; cdr3_nt: TGTGCCATCAGTGGGGTTGGGAATGAGCAGTTCTTC; cdr3_aa: CAISGVGNEQFF
d_call: TRBD1; v_call: TRBV30; j_call: TRBJ1-6; clone_size: .; cdr3_nt: TGTGCCGGAAATACCGGGACAGGGAATTCACCCCTCCACTTT; cdr3_aa: CAGNTGTGNSPLHF
d_call: .; v_call: TRBV20-1; j_call: TRBJ2-1; clone_size: .; cdr3_nt: TGCAGTGCTCTCTCTGGGGGCGGTTCCTACAATGAGCAGTTCTTC; cdr3_aa: CSALSGGGSYNEQFF
d_call: .; v_call: TRBV6-2/TRBV6-3; j_call: TRBJ1-5; clone_size: few; cdr3_nt: TGTGCCAGCAGTTACGATAGGGTTACGGATTTCGGGAATCAGCCCCAGCATTTT; cdr3_aa: CASSYDRVTDFGNQPQHF
d_call: .; v_call: TRBV19; j_call: TRBJ2-3; clone_size: many; cdr3_nt: TGTGCCAGTAGGCCCAGTGGCACAGATACGCAGTATTTT; cdr3_aa: CASRPSGTDTQYF
d_call: TRBD2; v_call: TRBV6-1; j_call: TRBJ2-5; clone_size: few; cdr3_nt: TGTGCCAGTGGGCTACGCGGGGGAGGACAGACCCAGTACTTC; cdr3_aa: CASGLRGGGQTQYF
d_call: TRBD2; v_call: TRBV29-1; j_call: TRBJ2-1; clone_size: few; cdr3_nt: TGCAGCGTGACGGGGGGGCCGAATGAGCAGTTCTTC; cdr3_aa: CSVTGGPNEQFF
d_call: TRBD2; v_call: TRBV20-1; j_call: TRBJ2-1; clone_size: .; cdr3_nt: TGCAGTGCTCGGACTAGCGGGGGTACTATCAATGAGCAGTTCTTC; cdr3_aa: CSARTSGGTINEQFF
d_call: .; v_call: TRBV10-3; j_call: TRBJ1-1; clone_size: .; cdr3_nt: TGTGCCACCAGTCGGGAGGGCGGGAAGAATGAAGCTTTCTTT; cdr3_aa: CATSREGGKNEAFF
d_call: .; v_call: TRBV2; j_call: TRBJ1-3; clone_size: many; cdr3_nt: TGTGCCAGCTGTTTGGCCAACTCTGGAAACACCATATATTTT; cdr3_aa: CASCLANSGNTIYF
d_call: TRBD1; v_call: TRBV29-1; j_call: TRBJ2-1; clone_size: many; cdr3_nt: TGCAGCGTGGAGCCACAGGGGAGAGGCTACAATGAGCAGTTCTTC; cdr3_aa: CSVEPQGRGYNEQFF
d_call: TRBD1; v_call: TRBV18; j_call: TRBJ2-1; clone_size: few; cdr3_nt: TGTGCCAGCTCAAGGGACAGGGATAGTGAGCAGTTCTTC; cdr3_aa: CASSRDRDSEQFF
d_call: TRBD1; v_call: TRBV29-1; j_call: TRBJ2-2; clone_size: many; cdr3_nt: TGCAGCGTTGAGGGACAGGGGGTTGGCACCGGGGAGCTGTTTTTT; cdr3_aa: CSVEGQGVGTGELFF
d_call: .; v_call: TRBV5-5; j_call: TRBJ1-5; clone_size: few; cdr3_nt: TGTGCCAGCAGCCTCGCTAGTCGATATCAGCCCCAGCATTTT; cdr3_aa: CASSLASRYQPQHF
d_call: .; v_call: TRBV4-2; j_call: TRBJ2-5; clone_size: .; cdr3_nt: TGTGCCAGCAGCCAAAGCGGAGGGAGTCGGGAGACCCAGTACTTC; cdr3_aa: CASSQSGGSRETQYF
d_call: .; v_call: TRBV2; j_call: TRBJ2-3; clone_size: .; cdr3_nt: TGTGCCAGCAGGCCTCAGAGGTTAAGCGTGGCAGATACGCAGTATTTT; cdr3_aa: CASRPQRLSVADTQYF
d_call: .; v_call: TRBV20-1; j_call: TRBJ1-6; clone_size: once; cdr3_nt: TGCAGTGCTTCACCGGAACAGGGAGAGTCGAATTCACCCCTCCACTTT; cdr3_aa: CSASPEQGESNSPLHF
d_call: .; v_call: TRBV20-1; j_call: TRBJ1-2; clone_size: few; cdr3_nt: TGCAGTGCTAGAGTAGGACAAGCGTATGGCTACACCTTC; cdr3_aa: CSARVGQAYGYTF
d_call: .; v_call: TRBV6-2/TRBV6-3; j_call: TRBJ2-3; clone_size: few; cdr3_nt: TGTGCCAGCAGTCGCGGCCCAGCGCAGTATTTT; cdr3_aa: CASSRGPAQYF
d_call: TRBD2; v_call: TRBV9; j_call: TRBJ2-3; clone_size: many; cdr3_nt: TGTGCCAGCAGCGCTGGGACTAGTTATTCCGCAGATACGCAGTATTTT; cdr3_aa: CASSAGTSYSADTQYF
d_call: TRBD1; v_call: TRBV28; j_call: TRBJ1-2; clone_size: few; cdr3_nt: TGTGCCAGCAGGCCGAGGGGGACAGTATATGGCTACACCTTC; cdr3_aa: CASRPRGTVYGYTF
d_call: .; v_call: TRBV27; j_call: TRBJ1-1; clone_size: .; cdr3_nt: TGTGCCAGCAGCCCCACCCGACCCCCCCAAAACGAAGCTTTCTTT; cdr3_aa: CASSPTRPPQNEAFF
d_call: .; v_call: TRBV2; j_call: TRBJ1-1; clone_size: .; cdr3_nt: TGTGCCAGCAGCATTACAGGGACGGGGAACACTGAAGCTTTCTTT; cdr3_aa: CASSITGTGNTEAFF
d_call: .; v_call: TRBV6-2/TRBV6-3; j_call: TRBJ1-5; clone_size: few; cdr3_nt: TGTGCCAGCAGTATTCCCGGGAATCAGCCCCAGCATTTT; cdr3_aa: CASSIPGNQPQHF
d_call: .; v_call: TRBV5-5; j_call: TRBJ2-1; clone_size: many; cdr3_nt: TGTGCCAGCAGCTTCCGGACAGTTGAGCAGTTCTTC; cdr3_aa: CASSFRTVEQFF
d_call: .; v_call: TRBV12-3/TRBV12-4; j_call: TRBJ2-2; clone_size: few; cdr3_nt: TGTGCCAGCAGTTTGGCGGCCAGAAACACCGGGGAGCTGTTTTTT; cdr3_aa: CASSLAARNTGELFF
d_call: .; v_call: TRBV4-3; j_call: TRBJ2-3; clone_size: many; cdr3_nt: TGCGCCAGCAGCCAAGATTACTCCACAGATACGCAGTATTTT; cdr3_aa: CASSQDYSTDTQYF
d_call: .; v_call: TRBV7-9; j_call: TRBJ1-3; clone_size: many; cdr3_nt: TGTGCCAGCAGCCGGGGAGAATCTGGAAACACCATATATTTT; cdr3_aa: CASSRGESGNTIYF
d_call: .; v_call: TRBV4-1; j_call: TRBJ2-1; clone_size: few; cdr3_nt: TGCGCCAGCAGCCAAGTTCTCCGCTCGGGGCAGTTCTTC; cdr3_aa: CASSQVLRSGQFF
d_call: .; v_call: TRBV15; j_call: TRBJ1-5; clone_size: .; cdr3_nt: TGTGCCACCGCAGTAATGGGGGGTCAGCCCCAGCATTTT; cdr3_aa: CATAVMGGQPQHF
d_call: .; v_call: TRBV6-2/TRBV6-3; j_call: TRBJ1-5; clone_size: many; cdr3_nt: TGTGCCAGCAGTTACGGGACTCGGCTCTGGGGCAATCAGCCCCAGCATTTT; cdr3_aa: CASSYGTRLWGNQPQHF
d_call: TRBD2; v_call: TRBV4-1; j_call: TRBJ2-1; clone_size: many; cdr3_nt: TGCGCCAGCAGCCAGGGAGGACTAGCGGGAGGGCCCGGGAAAATCCATGAGCAGTTCTTC; cdr3_aa: CASSQGGLAGGPGKIHEQFF
d_call: TRBD2; v_call: TRBV18; j_call: TRBJ2-3; clone_size: .; cdr3_nt: TGTGCCAGCTCACCCGGGACTAGCGGGGACAGCACAGATACGCAGTATTTT; cdr3_aa: CASSPGTSGDSTDTQYF